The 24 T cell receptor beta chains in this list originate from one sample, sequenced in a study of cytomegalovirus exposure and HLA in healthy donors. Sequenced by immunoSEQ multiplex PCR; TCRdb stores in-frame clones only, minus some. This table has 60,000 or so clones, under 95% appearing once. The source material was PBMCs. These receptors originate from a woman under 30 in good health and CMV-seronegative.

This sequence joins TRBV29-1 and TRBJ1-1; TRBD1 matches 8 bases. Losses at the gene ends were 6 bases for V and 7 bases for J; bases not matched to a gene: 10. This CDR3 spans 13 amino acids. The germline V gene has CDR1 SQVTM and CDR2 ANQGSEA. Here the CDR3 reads CSVSTGEIVEAFF. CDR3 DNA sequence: TGCAGCGTATCGACAGGGGAAATAGTTGAAGCTTTCTTT. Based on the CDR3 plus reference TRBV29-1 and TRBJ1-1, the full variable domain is SAVISQKPSRDICQRGTSLTIQCQVDSQVTMMFWYRQQPGQSLTLIATANQGSEATYESGFVIDKFPISRPNLTFSTLTVSNMSPEDSSIYLCSVSTGEIVEAFFGQGTRLTVV.

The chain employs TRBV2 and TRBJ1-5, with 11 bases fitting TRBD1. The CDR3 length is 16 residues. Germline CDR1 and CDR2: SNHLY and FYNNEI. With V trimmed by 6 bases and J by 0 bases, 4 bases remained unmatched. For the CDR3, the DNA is TGTGCCAGCAGAGGGACAGGGGGAAATAGCAATCAGCCCCAGCATTTT. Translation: CASRGTGGNSNQPQHF.

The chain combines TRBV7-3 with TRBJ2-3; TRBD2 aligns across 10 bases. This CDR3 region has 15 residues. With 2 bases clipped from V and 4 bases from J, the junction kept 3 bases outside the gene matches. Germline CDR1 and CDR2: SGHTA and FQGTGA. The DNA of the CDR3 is TGTGCCAGCAGCTTACTAGGGACTAGCGCAGATACGCAGTATTTT. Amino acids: CASSLLGTSADTQYF.

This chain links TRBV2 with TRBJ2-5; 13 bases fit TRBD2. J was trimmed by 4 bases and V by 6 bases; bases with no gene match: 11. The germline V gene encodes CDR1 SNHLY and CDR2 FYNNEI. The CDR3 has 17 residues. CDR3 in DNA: TGTGCCAGCAGCACTAGCGGGGGGGCCGCAGGGTCAGAGACCCAGTACTTC. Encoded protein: CASSTSGGAAGSETQYF.

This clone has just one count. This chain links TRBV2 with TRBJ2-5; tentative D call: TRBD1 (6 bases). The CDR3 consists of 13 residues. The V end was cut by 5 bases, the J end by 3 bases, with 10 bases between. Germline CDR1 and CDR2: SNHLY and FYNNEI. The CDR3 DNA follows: TGTGCCAGCAGTCCCTACAGGGAAGAGACCCAGTACTTC. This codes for CASSPYREETQYF.

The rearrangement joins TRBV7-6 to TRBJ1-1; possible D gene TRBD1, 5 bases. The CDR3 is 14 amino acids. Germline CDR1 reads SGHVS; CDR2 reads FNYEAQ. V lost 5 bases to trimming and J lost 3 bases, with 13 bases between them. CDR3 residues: CASSAGGGDTEAFF. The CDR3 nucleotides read TGTGCCAGCAGCGCCGGCGGGGGAGACACTGAAGCTTTCTTT.

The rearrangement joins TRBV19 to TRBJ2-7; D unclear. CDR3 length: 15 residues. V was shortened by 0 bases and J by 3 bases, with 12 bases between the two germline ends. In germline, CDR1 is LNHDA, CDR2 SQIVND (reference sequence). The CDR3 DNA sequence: TGTGCCAGTAGTATAGATAGCCAGACCCGCTACGAGCAGTACTTC. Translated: CASSIDSQTRYEQYF.

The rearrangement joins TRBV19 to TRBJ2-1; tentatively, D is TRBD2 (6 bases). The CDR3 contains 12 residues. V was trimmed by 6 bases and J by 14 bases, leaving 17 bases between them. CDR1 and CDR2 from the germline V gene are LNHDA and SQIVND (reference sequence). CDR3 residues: CASRSLGGVEFF. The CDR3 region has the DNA TGTGCCAGTAGAAGTCTAGGAGGGGTTGAGTTCTTC.

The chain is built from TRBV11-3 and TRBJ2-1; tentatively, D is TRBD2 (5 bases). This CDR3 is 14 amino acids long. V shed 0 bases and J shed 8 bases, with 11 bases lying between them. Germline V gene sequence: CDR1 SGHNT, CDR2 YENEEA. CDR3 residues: CASSLDREAHEQFF. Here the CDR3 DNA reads TGTGCCAGCAGCTTAGATCGGGAAGCACATGAGCAGTTCTTC.

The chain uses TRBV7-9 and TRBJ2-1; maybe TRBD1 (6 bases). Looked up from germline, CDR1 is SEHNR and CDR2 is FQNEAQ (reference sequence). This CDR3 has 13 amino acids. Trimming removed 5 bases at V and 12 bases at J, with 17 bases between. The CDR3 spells CASSPDRPGLQFF. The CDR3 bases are TGTGCCAGCAGCCCAGACAGGCCTGGACTGCAGTTCTTC.

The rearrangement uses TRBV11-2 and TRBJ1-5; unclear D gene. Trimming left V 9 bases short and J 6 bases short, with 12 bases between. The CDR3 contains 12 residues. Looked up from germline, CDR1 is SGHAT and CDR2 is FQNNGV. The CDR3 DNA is TGTGCCAGTTCTCGGGAGGGTCAGCCCCAGCATTTT. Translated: CASSREGQPQHF.

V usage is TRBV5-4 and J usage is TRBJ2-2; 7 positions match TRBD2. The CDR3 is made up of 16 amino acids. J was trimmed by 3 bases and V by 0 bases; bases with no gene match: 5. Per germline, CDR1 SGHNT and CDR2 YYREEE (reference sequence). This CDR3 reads CASSLGPGRDTGELFF. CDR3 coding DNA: TGTGCCAGCAGCTTGGGTCCAGGGAGGGACACCGGGGAGCTGTTTTTT.

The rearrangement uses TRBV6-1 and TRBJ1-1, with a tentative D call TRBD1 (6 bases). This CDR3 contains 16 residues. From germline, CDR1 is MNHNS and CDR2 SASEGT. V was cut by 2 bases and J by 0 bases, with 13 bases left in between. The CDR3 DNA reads TGTGCCAGCAGTGAAAATCCGGGACACCTGAACACTGAAGCTTTCTTT. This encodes CASSENPGHLNTEAFF.

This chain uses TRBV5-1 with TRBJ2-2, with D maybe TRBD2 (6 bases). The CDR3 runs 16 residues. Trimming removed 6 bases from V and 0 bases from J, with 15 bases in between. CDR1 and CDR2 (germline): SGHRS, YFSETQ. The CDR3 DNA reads TGCGCCAGCAAAGGAGGCGGGGAAGCGAACACCGGGGAGCTGTTTTTT. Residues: CASKGGGEANTGELFF.

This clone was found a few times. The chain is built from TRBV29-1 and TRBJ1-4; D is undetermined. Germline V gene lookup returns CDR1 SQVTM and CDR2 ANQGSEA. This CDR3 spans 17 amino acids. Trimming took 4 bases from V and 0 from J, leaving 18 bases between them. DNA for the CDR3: TGCAGCGTTGCGGTGGGCACCTCTTTTGCAACTAATGAAAAACTGTTTTTT. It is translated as CSVAVGTSFATNEKLFF.

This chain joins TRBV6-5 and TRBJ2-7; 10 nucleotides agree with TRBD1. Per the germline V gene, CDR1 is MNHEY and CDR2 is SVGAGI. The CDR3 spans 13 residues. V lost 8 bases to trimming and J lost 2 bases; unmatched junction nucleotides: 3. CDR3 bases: TGTGCCAGCTCGGACAGGGGGACCTACGAGCAGTACTTC. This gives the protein CASSDRGTYEQYF.

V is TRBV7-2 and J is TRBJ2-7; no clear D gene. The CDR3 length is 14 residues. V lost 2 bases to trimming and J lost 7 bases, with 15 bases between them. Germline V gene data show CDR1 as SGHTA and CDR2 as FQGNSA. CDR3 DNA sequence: TGTGCCAGCAGCTTATCTCCCCTGATCGGGGAGCAGTACTTC. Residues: CASSLSPLIGEQYF.

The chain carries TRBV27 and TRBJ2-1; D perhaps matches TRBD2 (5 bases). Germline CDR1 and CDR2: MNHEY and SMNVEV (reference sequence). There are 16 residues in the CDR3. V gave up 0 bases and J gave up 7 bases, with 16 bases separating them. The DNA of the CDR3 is TGTGCCAGCAGTTTATCGAAGTGGGGTACGGGGAATGAGCAGTTCTTC. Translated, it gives CASSLSKWGTGNEQFF.

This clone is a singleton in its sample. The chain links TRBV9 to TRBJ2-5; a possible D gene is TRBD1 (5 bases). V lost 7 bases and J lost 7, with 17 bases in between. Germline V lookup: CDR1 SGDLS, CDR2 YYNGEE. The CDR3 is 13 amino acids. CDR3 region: CASGPLGVGTQYF. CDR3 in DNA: TGTGCCAGCGGACCTCTAGGGGTTGGGACCCAGTACTTC.

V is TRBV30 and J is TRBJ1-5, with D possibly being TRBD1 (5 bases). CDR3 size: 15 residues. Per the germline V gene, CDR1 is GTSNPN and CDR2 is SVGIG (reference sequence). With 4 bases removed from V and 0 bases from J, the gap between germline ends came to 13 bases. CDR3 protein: CAWTPDSYSNQPQHF. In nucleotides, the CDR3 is TGTGCCTGGACACCAGACAGTTATAGCAATCAGCCCCAGCATTTT.

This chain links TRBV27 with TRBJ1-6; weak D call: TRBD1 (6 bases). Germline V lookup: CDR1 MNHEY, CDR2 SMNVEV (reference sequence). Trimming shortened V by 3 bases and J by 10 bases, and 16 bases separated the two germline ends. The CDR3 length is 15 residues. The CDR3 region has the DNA TGTGCCAGCAGTTTGTCAGGGGCAAAATGGTCACCCCTCCACTTT. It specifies CASSLSGAKWSPLHF.

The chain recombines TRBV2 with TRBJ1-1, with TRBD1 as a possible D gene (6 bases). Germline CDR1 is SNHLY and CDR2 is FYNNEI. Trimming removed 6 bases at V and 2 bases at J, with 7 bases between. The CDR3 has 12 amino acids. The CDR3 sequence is CASRQGNTEAFF. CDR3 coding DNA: TGTGCCAGCAGACAGGGTAACACTGAAGCTTTCTTT.

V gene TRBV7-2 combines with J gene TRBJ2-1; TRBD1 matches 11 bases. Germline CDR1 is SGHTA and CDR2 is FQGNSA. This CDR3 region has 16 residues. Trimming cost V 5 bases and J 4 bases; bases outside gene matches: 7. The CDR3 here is CASSRAGQGGYNEQFF. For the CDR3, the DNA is TGTGCCAGCAGCCGGGCGGGACAGGGGGGTTACAATGAGCAGTTCTTC.

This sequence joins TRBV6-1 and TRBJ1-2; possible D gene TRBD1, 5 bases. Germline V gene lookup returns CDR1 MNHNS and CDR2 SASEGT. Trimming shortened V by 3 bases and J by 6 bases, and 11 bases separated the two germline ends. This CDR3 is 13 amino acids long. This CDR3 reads CASSDGGRDGYTF. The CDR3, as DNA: TGTGCCAGCAGTGACGGGGGGAGAGATGGCTACACCTTC.